This TCR beta chain stems from a study of CXCR4 blockade with PD-1 therapy in pancreatic cancer. Whole-study results and caveats: Convergent selection by common tumor antigens was suggested by nucleotide rearrangement counts. Tumors were clonally expanded, mean 0.14 versus 0.05 in healthy blood.

With respect to this clone: Its antigen is currently unknown.

The data were produced by immunoSEQ multiplex PCR, yet TCRdb's version contains in-frame clones alone and is incomplete. The sample contains almost 150 clones, 74% of which appear only once. This CDR3 comprises 15 residues. After removal of 5 bases from V and 3 bases from J, the junction contained 10 bases not matched to a gene. CDR1 and CDR2 (germline): GTSNPN, SVGIG (reference sequence). The input for sequencing was tumor tissue, taken before culture. This sequence originates from a human donor with pancreatic ductal adenocarcinoma. This chain uses TRBV30 with TRBJ1-2; TRBD1 matches 9 bases. This CDR3 reads CAWGGAGQGYYGYTF. In nucleotides, the CDR3 is TGTGCCTGGGGGGGAGCGGGACAGGGATACTATGGCTACACCTTC.